One T cell receptor beta chain is described in this entry. In this sample, this clone turned up many times. Its antigen is still unknown. No base quality information exists; no much larger clone differs at one position. TCRB CDR3 regions were amplified from about 2 ug genomic DNA, or all available DNA if less, using the immunoSEQ assay. The multiplex PCR employed 60 forward primers targeting TCR V beta segments and 13 reverse primers targeting J beta segments. Synthetic control templates were spiked into each sample at limiting dilution to estimate reads per starting template. The Illumina HiSeq System generated 87 bp sequencing reads. Concerning the study's data processing: PCR and sequencing errors were removed by a nearest neighbor algorithm that merged closely related sequences. TCR overlap was defined as the percentage of unique tumor TCR beta sequences that were also present in the same patient's peripheral blood. TCRdb holds this immuneACCESS table with in-frame rearrangements only. Some clones are missing; in checked studies, unresolved V genes explain under half, and the rest has no known cause. V and J calls and clone size are given by that table; D and trimming were obtained from the DNA. The sample table shows tens of thousands of clones, and over 80% are seen once. Together, the top ten hold around 6.5% of the sample.

The source of the sample is a study of glioma-infiltrating T cells after dendritic cell vaccination (TCRdb year 2016). Concerning the study at large: The cohort comprised around 15 glioblastoma patients from Phase I and II dendritic cell vaccination trials, 9 newly diagnosed and 6 with recurrent disease. Between the early 2000s and the early 2010s, the patients were given dendritic cell vaccination pulsed with autologous tumor lysate. To make the vaccine, monocyte-derived dendritic cells were cultured for roughly seven days with IL-4 and GM-CSF and then pulsed overnight with autologous tumor lysate. Patients received three intradermal dendritic cell vaccine injections at biweekly intervals in the arm below the axilla. In glioblastoma patients vaccinated with dendritic cells, deep sequencing of TCR beta CDR3 regions served to measure the amount of tumor-infiltrating lymphocytes and to compare repertoires between tumor and blood. Survival after dendritic cell vaccination was correlated with TCR sequencing metrics such as TIL content and the overlap between tumor and blood repertoires.

The time point label, read with the paper, signifies: after dendritic cell vaccination, including at tumor progression/relapse. Patients were selected on the basis of adequate residual fresh-frozen tumor tissue and more than two years of available survival data. None of the glioblastoma patients carried an isocitrate dehydrogenase mutation, although molecular status otherwise varied. PBMC were collected before vaccination, two weeks after the third vaccination, and at tumor progression if tumor progression occurred. Genomic DNA was extracted with the Qiagen DNeasy Blood extraction Kit. General study outcomes and caveats: No direct relationship between TCR clonality and survival was found, suggesting a diverse polyclonal response may matter. The three-group TCR overlap response model was characterized as speculative, and prospective validation of the model was stated to be required. The cohort was small and heterogeneous, and full blood and tumor sets were available for few patients, with initial-recurrent tumor pairs available for even fewer patients. After dendritic cell vaccination, a higher estimated pretreatment TIL content predicted longer time to progression and overall survival.

V lost 0 bases and J lost 0 bases; the stretch between them is 7 bases long. CDR1 SGDLS and CDR2 YYNGEE are derived from the germline V gene. The CDR3, from cysteine to phenylalanine, totals 15 residues. This entry keeps only the CDR3 DNA: 45 bases, framed from base 1. The rearrangement joined TRBV9 to TRBJ1-5, with the identity of the D gene unclear. The TCR comes from a human donor with glioblastoma. The sample in question was blood, obtained after dendritic cell vaccination. The CDR3 protein is CASSVGQYSNQPQHF. The sequence in DNA is TGTGCCAGCAGCGTAGGGCAGTATAGCAATCAGCCCCAGCATTTT. The CDR3 plus the reference TRBV9 and TRBJ1-5 genes for the other parts give the full variable domain: DSGVTQTPKHLITATGQRVTLRCSPRSGDLSVYWYQQSLDQGLQFLIQYYNGEERAKGNILERFSAQQFPDLHSELNLSSLELGDSALYFCASSVGQYSNQPQHFGDGTRLSIL.